Shown below are 15 T cell receptor beta chains from a single sample sequenced in a study of a mutant IDH1 vaccine in newly diagnosed glioma. Described time point: week 5, during vaccination. In the vaccine, a single dose held 300 ug of the mutant IDH1 20-mer peptide, along with topical imiquimod. These receptors' antigens are unknown. Using immunoSEQ multiplex PCR, the repertoire was profiled, and TCRdb retains in-frame clones only, with some absent. Of about 25,000 clones listed, 65% to 85% are singletons. Material: PBMCs, obtained from a glioma patient whose treatment included an IDH1 peptide vaccine. Receptor source: a man aged 35 to 55 with glioma.

This chain uses TRBV15 with TRBJ2-7, with TRBD1 identical over 10 bases. The V gene's germline CDR1 is LNHNV and CDR2 YYDKDF (reference sequence). The J segment lost 4 bases and the V segment lost 5 bases, leaving 8 bases of the junction unmatched. The CDR3 loop spans 15 amino acids. The CDR3 region is CATSLRQGAYYEQYF. DNA for the CDR3: TGTGCCACCAGCCTCCGACAGGGGGCTTATTACGAGCAGTACTTC.

The chain employs TRBV29-1 and TRBJ2-1; D not resolved. V lost 4 bases and J lost 6, with 10 bases in between. Germline CDR1 is SQVTM and CDR2 is ANQGSEA. This CDR3 comprises 12 residues. CDR3 coding DNA: TGCAGCGTTGGATCCGGATTCAATGAGCAGTTCTTC. Its protein is CSVGSGFNEQFF.

The rearrangement links TRBV5-8 to TRBJ2-2; D is uncertain. The germline gives CDR1 SGHTS, CDR2 YDEGEE. The germline V and J ends were trimmed by 3 bases and 3 bases, with 12 bases remaining between them. The length of the CDR3 is 15 residues. In DNA form, the CDR3 reads TGTGCCAGCAGCTCCTTTGCTGCCGACACCGGGGAGCTGTTTTTT. Encoded protein: CASSSFAADTGELFF.

V usage is TRBV19 and J usage is TRBJ1-1; D is unclear. Trimming stripped 1 base from V and 7 bases from J, with 7 bases between. Germline V CDR1 and CDR2: LNHDA, SQIVND (reference sequence). The CDR3 length is 12 residues. CDR3: CASSIGGIEAFF. For the CDR3, the DNA is TGTGCCAGTAGTATAGGAGGGATTGAAGCTTTCTTT.

V is TRBV19 and J is TRBJ1-1, with 7 bases aligning to TRBD1. The junction had 11 bases not matched to a gene; V was cut back by 3 bases and J by 13 bases. The CDR3 loop spans 13 amino acids. Looked up from germline, CDR1 is LNHDA and CDR2 is SQIVND (reference sequence). Written as DNA, the CDR3 is TGTGCCAGTAGTATCCGATCCGGGGACAGCGGTTTCTTT. This translates into CASSIRSGDSGFF.

The chain uses TRBV21-1 and TRBJ2-7. TRBV21-1 is assigned pseudogene status. The CDR3 loop spans 17 amino acids. CDR3 in amino acids: CASSKAVWDQSSYEQYF. In nucleotides, the CDR3 is TGTGCCAGCAGCAAAGCGGTATGGGACCAAAGCTCCTACGAGCAGTACTTC.

By share of the sample, this clone is medium-sized (0.01 to 0.1%). The chain links TRBV7-8 to TRBJ2-7; D ambiguous. CDR1 and CDR2 from the germline V gene are SGHVS and FQNEAQ. V was clipped by 1 base and J by 2 bases, with 6 bases between them. The CDR3 length is 13 residues. CDR3 in DNA: TGTGCCAGCAGCTTAGGAGGTACCTACGAGCAGTACTTC. Its translation is CASSLGGTYEQYF.

The CDR3 sequence is CASSFQETQYF. CDR3 coding DNA: TGTGCCAGCAGCTTCCAAGAGACCCAGTACTTC. The gene calls are TRBV5-4 and TRBJ2-5; the D is unclear. The CDR3 is made up of 11 amino acids. V was trimmed by 2 bases and J by 1 base, leaving 0 bases between them. CDR1 and CDR2 (germline): SGHNT, YYREEE (reference sequence).

This sequence joins TRBV7-9 and TRBJ1-4; TRBD1 might be the D (6 bases). Germline V CDR1 and CDR2: SEHNR, FQNEAQ (reference sequence). V was cut by 5 bases and J by 2 bases, with 12 bases left in between. The CDR3 contains 15 residues. CDR3 residues: CASSDWGPTNEKLFF. The CDR3 DNA sequence: TGTGCCAGCAGCGATTGGGGGCCCACTAATGAAAAACTGTTTTTT.

The chain combines TRBV7-2 with TRBJ2-2; D could derive from TRBD1 or TRBD2 (5 bases each). In germline, CDR1 is SGHTA, CDR2 FQGNSA. Trimming pared 3 bases from V and 5 bases from J, leaving 16 bases between. The CDR3 totals 16 residues. The CDR3 bases are TGTGCCAGCAGCTTTTGGGGACGTGGGGAGACCGGGGAGCTGTTTTTT. Translated: CASSFWGRGETGELFF.

The V call is TRBV5-4, the J call TRBJ2-4, with 8 positions matching TRBD1. Trimming removed 4 bases from V and 8 bases from J; junction bases left unmatched: 14. The CDR3 extends over 16 amino acids. Germline CDR1 and CDR2: SGHNT and YYREEE (reference sequence). The CDR3 loop reads CASSLHLTGARDIQYF. The CDR3 region has the DNA TGTGCCAGCAGCCTCCACCTGACAGGGGCGCGTGACATTCAGTACTTC.

V gene TRBV29-1 combines with J gene TRBJ2-5; D is perhaps TRBD1 or TRBD2 (6 bases each). V lost 5 bases to trimming and J lost 3 bases, with 10 bases between them. Per germline, CDR1 SQVTM and CDR2 ANQGSEA. This CDR3 has 12 amino acids. In nucleotides, the CDR3 is TGCAGCGTTAGTAGGGGGGAAGAGACCCAGTACTTC. Amino acid sequence: CSVSRGEETQYF.

This rearrangement joins TRBV27 to TRBJ2-7, with 7 positions matching TRBD2. With 6 bases clipped from V and 4 bases from J, the junction kept 6 bases outside the gene matches. Looked up from germline, CDR1 is MNHEY and CDR2 is SMNVEV (reference sequence). The CDR3 contains 13 residues. CDR3 nucleotides: TGTGCCAGCAGGCACACTAGCGCGTACGAGCAGTACTTC. Amino acids: CASRHTSAYEQYF.

This sequence joins TRBV11-2 and TRBJ2-7, with D hard to call. The ends were cut back, 0 bases at V and 4 bases at J, with 7 bases in the middle. The CDR3 is made up of 13 amino acids. Germline assignment: CDR1 SGHAT and CDR2 FQNNGV. This CDR3 reads CASSLERIYEQYF. In nucleotides, the CDR3 is TGTGCCAGCAGCTTAGAGCGGATTTACGAGCAGTACTTC.

The gene calls are TRBV7-9 and TRBJ2-4; D is unclear. V shed 11 bases and J shed 9 bases, with 11 bases lying between them. Germline lookup yields CDR1 SEHNR and CDR2 FQNEAQ (reference sequence). The CDR3 totals 10 residues. The CDR3 sequence is CAVDPGIQYF. The CDR3 bases are TGTGCCGTGGATCCGGGCATTCAGTACTTC.